The next 5 T cell receptor beta chains were all read from a single sample in a study of CD8+ T cells in alopecia areata. As the sequencing template, cDNA was produced by extracting RNA and reverse transcribing it. Sequenced by immunoSEQ multiplex PCR; TCRdb stores in-frame clones only, minus some. The sample presents more than 250,000 clones, none singletons. Pooled cutaneous lymph node cells were sorted using CD4, CD8alpha, NKG2D, NKG2ACE and other markers. Sequencing input: CD4+ T cells sorted from a lymph node. The origin of the receptors is a C3H/HeJ mouse with alopecia areata. This line is of MHC haplotype H2-k.

This clone was seen many times. The genes and germline here are from mouse. Read data end 4 residues before the CDR3 end; the end is taken from the germline J gene. The gene calls are TRBV17 and TRBJ2-1; D might be TRBD1 (5 bases). Germline values: CDR1 MNHDT, CDR2 YYDKIL. The CDR3 length is 14 residues. V was trimmed by 5 bases and J by 1 base, leaving 9 bases between them. This CDR3 reads CASSVQENYAEQFF. CDR3 bases read: TGTGCTAGCAGTGTACAGGAAAACTATGCT. Full variable domain (rest looked up from reference TRBV17 and TRBJ2-1): DTTVKQNPRYKLARVGKPVNLICSQTMNHDTMYWYQKKPNQAPKLLLFYYDKILNREADTFEKFQSSRPNNSFCSLYIGSAGLEYSAMYLCASSVQENYAEQFFGPGTRLTVL.

Remarks on this clone: The germline and genes are mouse ones. The read stops 4 residues short of the end of the CDR3; the missing end is completed from the germline J gene. The genes are TRBV14 and TRBJ2-4; TRBD2 matches 11 bases. V lost 4 bases to trimming and J lost 1 base; unmatched junction nucleotides: 5. Germline lookup yields CDR1 SGHDT and CDR2 FRDEAV. CDR3 size: 16 residues. The CDR3 region is CASSPGLGAGQNTLYF. Partial CDR3 DNA: TGTGCCAGCAGTCCGGGACTGGGGGCCGGTCAAAAC.

The sample holds a few counts of this clone. The listed genes are named as in mouse. The CDR3 is cut off 4 residues early in the read; its end comes from the germline J gene. The identical CDR3 is also encoded by other nucleotide sequences in the sample. The gene calls are TRBV31 and TRBJ2-3; D possibly corresponds to TRBD2 (7 bases). The V gene's germline CDR1 is GKSSPN and CDR2 SITVG. The CDR3 has 14 residues. V was pared by 1 base and J by 0 bases, with 8 bases between. CDR3 sequence: CAWSRGASAETLYF. CDR3 DNA (partial): TGTGCCTGGAGTCGGGGGGCCAGTGCAGAA.

Worth noting for this clone: These gene names are mouse names. Read coverage stops 4 residues before the CDR3 terminus; the germline J gene supplies the remainder. V usage is TRBV19 and J usage is TRBJ2-7; 8 bases map to TRBD2. This CDR3 region has 11 residues. Germline CDR1 and CDR2: FNHDT and SITEND (reference sequence). The DNA read from the CDR3 is TGTGCCAGCACTGGGGGGTAT. It yields the protein CASTGGY. The whole CDR3 reads CASTGGYEQYF.

Notes on this clone: Genes here carry mouse names. The read terminates 4 residues before the CDR3 end, so the remaining end is supplied by the germline J gene. Other DNA sequences within the sample encode an identical CDR3. The J gene is TRBJ2-1, the V gene TRBV19; 9 bases map to TRBD2. After removal of 3 bases from V and 4 bases from J, the junction contained 2 bases not matched to a gene. The CDR3 has 14 residues. Germline V gene sequence: CDR1 FNHDT, CDR2 SITEND (reference sequence). The chain's CDR3 is CASSTGTGYAEQFF. The part of the CDR3 DNA that was read is TGTGCCAGCAGTACCGGGACTGGGTATGCT. The whole variable domain, remainder taken from reference TRBV19 and TRBJ2-1, is GGIITQTPKFLIGQEGQKLTLKCQQNFNHDTMYWYRQDSGKGLRLIYYSITENDLQKGDLSEGYDASREKKSSFSLTVTSAQKNEMAVFLCASSTGTGYAEQFFGPGTRLTVL.